This is a list of T cell receptor beta chains from one sample in a study of response to subunit inactivated influenza vaccine. TCRdb itself ran the RT-PCR reads through MiXCR, one entry per CDR3 protein. The profile covers approximately 250,000 distinct CDR3 sequences, with 12% appearing a single time and more than 7% taken by the ten largest. The specimen comprised non-naive T cells sorted from PBMCs, sampled 14 days before vaccination. These receptors were taken from a man in his forties or fifties who received an inactivated influenza vaccine. CDR3s include the opening cysteine and the closing phenylalanine or tryptophan. The D gene is left open where the match is weak. Only some rows state a clone size, as once, few, many or a class for expanded clones.

d_call	clone_size	v_call	j_call	cdr3_aa	cdr3_nt
NA	NA	TRBV6-2/TRBV6-3	TRBJ1-1	CASSTAGTGAFF	TGTGCCAGCAGCACTGCCGGGACCGGAGCTTTCTTT
NA	NA	TRBV10-3	TRBJ1-4	CAISESAGEYEKLFF	TGTGCCATCAGTGAGTCGGCCGGGGAGTATGAAAAACTGTTTTTT
NA	few	TRBV6-2/TRBV6-3	TRBJ2-3	CASSYSTWTPTDTQYF	TGTGCCAGCAGTTACTCGACGTGGACTCCCACAGATACGCAGTATTTT
NA	many	TRBV9	TRBJ2-1	CASSAAGPSYNEQFF	TGTGCCAGCAGCGCGGCGGGACCATCCTACAATGAGCAGTTCTTC
TRBD2	few	TRBV20-1	TRBJ2-1	CCARAGASFSSYNEQFF	TGCTGTGCTAGAGCGGGAGCGAGCTTTAGCTCCTACAATGAGCAGTTCTTC
NA	NA	TRBV9	TRBJ2-5	CASSEGGAQETQYF	TGTGCCAGCAGCGAGGGGGGGGCCCAAGAGACCCAGTACTTC
TRBD1	many	TRBV20-1	TRBJ2-1	CSATRDRVNEQFF	TGCAGTGCTACCCGGGACAGGGTCAATGAGCAGTTCTTC
NA	many	TRBV7-2	TRBJ2-1	CASKQGIVEQFF	TGTGCCAGCAAGCAGGGTATAGTTGAGCAGTTCTTC
TRBD2	few	TRBV7-2	TRBJ2-1	CASSLGRLAGGNEQFF	TGTGCCAGCAGCTTAGGGAGACTAGCGGGAGGGAATGAGCAGTTCTTC
TRBD2	NA	TRBV6-1	TRBJ2-2	CASSDPRGGLSTGELFF	TGTGCCAGCAGTGACCCGCGGGGGGGCTTAAGCACCGGGGAGCTGTTTTTT
NA	few	TRBV15	TRBJ2-7	CATSREGVLSPYEQYF	TGTGCCACCAGCAGAGAGGGCGTGCTTAGTCCCTACGAGCAGTACTTC
NA	few	TRBV6-5	TRBJ2-7	CASSYGGANYYEQYF	TGTGCCAGCAGTTACGGGGGAGCCAACTACTACGAGCAGTACTTC
NA	few	TRBV20-1	TRBJ2-6	CSARDDRGGSGANVLTF	TGCAGTGCTAGAGATGACCGTGGGGGATCTGGGGCCAACGTCCTGACTTTC
NA	many	TRBV9	TRBJ2-3	CASSVVPYTDTQYF	TGTGCCAGCAGCGTAGTGCCCTACACAGATACGCAGTATTTT
NA	few	TRBV7-2	TRBJ2-3	CASSHVAGTDTQYF	TGTGCCAGCAGCCATGTAGCGGGCACAGATACGCAGTATTTT
TRBD2	many	TRBV9	TRBJ2-4	CASSARAGLDLAKNIQYF	TGTGCCAGCAGCGCACGAGCGGGACTCGATTTAGCCAAAAACATTCAGTACTTC
NA	many	TRBV30	TRBJ1-5	CAWSVQAGRQPQHF	TGTGCCTGGAGTGTACAGGCAGGGCGTCAGCCCCAGCATTTT
NA	NA	TRBV7-2	TRBJ2-3	CASSLDGVRTDTQYF	TGTGCCAGCAGCTTAGACGGGGTCCGCACAGATACGCAGTATTTT
NA	few	TRBV20-1	TRBJ2-5	CSASPGTNQETQYF	TGCAGTGCTAGCCCCGGGACAAATCAAGAGACCCAGTACTTC
TRBD1	few	TRBV5-1	TRBJ1-1	CASSTGQGRSAEAFF	TGCGCCAGCAGCACCGGACAGGGCCGAAGCGCTGAAGCTTTCTTT
NA	NA	TRBV4-1	TRBJ2-3	CASSQEPVTPTDTQYF	TGCGCCAGCAGCCAAGAGCCAGTGACGCCCACAGATACGCAGTATTTT
NA	few	TRBV7-2	TRBJ2-3	CASSEARLSDRSQYF	TGTGCCAGCAGCGAGGCCCGACTATCCGATCGGTCGCAGTATTTT
NA	few	TRBV9	TRBJ2-4	CASSPDPGWAKNIQYF	TGTGCCAGCAGCCCAGACCCTGGCTGGGCCAAAAACATTCAGTACTTC
TRBD2	NA	TRBV11-2	TRBJ2-7	CASSFSDIAGGYEQYF	TGTGCCAGCAGCTTTTCAGACATAGCGGGGGGATACGAGCAGTACTTC
TRBD2	few	TRBV27	TRBJ2-3	CASSPAGDYLSTDTQYF	TGTGCCAGCAGCCCGGCGGGAGACTACCTTAGCACAGATACGCAGTATTTT
TRBD2	many	TRBV7-8	TRBJ2-5	CASSPGFLAGAETQYF	TGTGCCAGCAGCCCCGGTTTTCTAGCGGGAGCAGAGACCCAGTACTTC
NA	NA	TRBV12-3/TRBV12-4	TRBJ2-1	CASSYSTGRDEQFF	TGTGCCAGCAGTTACTCTACAGGGCGGGATGAGCAGTTCTTC
TRBD1	few	TRBV9	TRBJ2-7	CASSELPGQGPSAQYF	TGTGCCAGCAGCGAGTTGCCGGGACAGGGTCCGTCGGCGCAGTACTTC
TRBD2	NA	TRBV28	TRBJ2-3	CASSSTIPGLAHNTQYF	TGTGCCAGCAGTTCAACAATACCGGGACTAGCGCACAATACGCAGTATTTT
TRBD1	few	TRBV2	TRBJ1-2	CASTLTGGFYGYTF	TGTGCCAGCACATTGACAGGGGGCTTCTATGGCTACACCTTC
TRBD1	NA	TRBV19	TRBJ1-5	CASRLRTGLNQPQHF	TGTGCCAGTAGATTGCGGACAGGGCTCAATCAGCCCCAGCATTTT
NA	few	TRBV7-2	TRBJ1-3	CASSPSSGYTIYF	TGTGCCAGCAGCCCCTCCTCGGGGTACACCATATATTTT
TRBD2	many	TRBV29-1	TRBJ2-3	CSVTSGGSTDTQYF	TGCAGCGTAACTAGCGGGGGAAGCACAGATACGCAGTATTTT
TRBD2	NA	TRBV29-1	TRBJ2-7	CSVEGTSGRRNEQYF	TGCAGCGTTGAGGGGACTAGCGGGAGGCGGAACGAGCAGTACTTC
NA	once	TRBV5-1	TRBJ2-1	CASSPRAGAYNEQFF	TGCGCCAGCAGCCCTCGGGCAGGGGCCTACAATGAGCAGTTCTTC
TRBD1	few	TRBV12-3/TRBV12-4	TRBJ2-5	CASSPGTGWFGETQYF	TGTGCCAGCAGCCCTGGGACAGGGTGGTTTGGAGAGACCCAGTACTTC
TRBD1	many	TRBV20-1	TRBJ1-1	CSAGTGLGTEAFF	TGCAGTGCTGGGACAGGGCTGGGCACTGAAGCTTTCTTT
TRBD2	many	TRBV29-1	TRBJ2-5	CSVRLAGEETQYF	TGCAGCGTCCGACTAGCGGGGGAAGAGACCCAGTACTTC
TRBD1	NA	TRBV7-9	TRBJ1-2	CASSLGQGIHGYTF	TGTGCCAGCAGCTTAGGACAGGGGATTCATGGCTACACCTTC
NA	many	TRBV10-3	TRBJ1-5	CAISENSLGPQHF	TGTGCCATCAGTGAGAACAGTCTGGGGCCCCAGCATTTT
NA	NA	TRBV7-8	TRBJ1-4	CASSLRESRRRATNEKLFF	TGTGCCAGCAGCTTGAGGGAGTCAAGAAGGAGGGCAACTAATGAAAAACTGTTTTTT
TRBD1	NA	TRBV4-2	TRBJ2-1	CASSPRDRDLNEQFF	TGTGCCAGCAGCCCGCGGGACAGGGATCTCAATGAGCAGTTCTTC
NA	many	TRBV14	TRBJ2-3	CASRRLEVGTQYF	TGTGCCAGCAGACGACTAGAGGTCGGTACGCAGTATTTT
NA	NA	TRBV11-3	TRBJ2-3	CASSLGRSTQYF	TGTGCCAGCAGCTTAGGACGGAGTACGCAGTATTTT
NA	many	TRBV29-1	TRBJ1-5	CSVAGATGQPQHF	TGCAGCGTCGCCGGGGCCACCGGGCAGCCCCAGCATTTT
NA	few	TRBV7-2	TRBJ2-3	CASSPADPPDTQYF	TGTGCCAGCAGCCCAGCGGACCCCCCAGATACGCAGTATTTT
TRBD2	few	TRBV6-1	TRBJ2-3	CASRVSGRLEDTQYF	TGTGCCAGCAGGGTTAGCGGGAGACTAGAAGATACGCAGTATTTT
TRBD2	NA	TRBV5-1	TRBJ2-7	CASSGTSGGLYEQYF	TGCGCCAGCAGCGGGACTAGCGGGGGCCTCTACGAGCAGTACTTC
TRBD2	NA	TRBV3-1	TRBJ2-2	CASRATSGTGELFF	TGTGCCAGCAGGGCAACTAGCGGCACCGGGGAGCTGTTTTTT
TRBD1	few	TRBV9	TRBJ1-2	CASSGPGQGDEDYGYTF	TGTGCCAGCAGCGGACCGGGACAGGGAGATGAAGACTATGGCTACACCTTC
NA	few	TRBV7-2	TRBJ2-4	CASQPRDGKNIQYF	TGTGCCAGCCAGCCCCGGGACGGAAAAAACATTCAGTACTTC
TRBD1	NA	TRBV18	TRBJ1-1	CASFQGQGLTEAFF	TGTGCCAGCTTTCAGGGACAGGGCTTAACTGAAGCTTTCTTT
TRBD1	NA	TRBV7-2	TRBJ1-3	CASSFGQGTSGNTIYF	TGTGCCAGCAGCTTCGGACAGGGAACCTCTGGAAACACCATATATTTT
NA	NA	TRBV20-1	TRBJ2-4	CSASGRGKNIQYF	TGCAGTGCTAGCGGGAGAGGCAAAAACATTCAGTACTTC
NA	few	TRBV20-1	TRBJ1-6	CSARPPSSYNSPLHF	TGCAGTGCTAGACCTCCGAGCTCCTATAATTCACCCCTCCACTTT